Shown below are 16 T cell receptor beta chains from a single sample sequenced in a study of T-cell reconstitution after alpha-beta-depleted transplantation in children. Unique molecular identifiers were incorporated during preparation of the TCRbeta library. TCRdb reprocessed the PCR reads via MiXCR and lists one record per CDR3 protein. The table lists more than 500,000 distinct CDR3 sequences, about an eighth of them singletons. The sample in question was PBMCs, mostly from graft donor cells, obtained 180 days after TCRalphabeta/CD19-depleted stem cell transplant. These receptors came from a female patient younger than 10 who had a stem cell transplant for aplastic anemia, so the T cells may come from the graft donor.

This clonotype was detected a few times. CDR3 bases: TGTGCCACCAGCATGCGACTAGCGGACTACGAGCAGTACGTC. Translation: CATSMRLADYEQYV. This rearrangement joins TRBV15 to TRBJ2-7, with 9 bases that match TRBD2. Germline V CDR1 and CDR2: LNHNV, YYDKDF (reference sequence). The CDR3 is 14 residues long. The junction had 4 bases not matched to a gene; V was cut back by 4 bases and J by 3 bases.

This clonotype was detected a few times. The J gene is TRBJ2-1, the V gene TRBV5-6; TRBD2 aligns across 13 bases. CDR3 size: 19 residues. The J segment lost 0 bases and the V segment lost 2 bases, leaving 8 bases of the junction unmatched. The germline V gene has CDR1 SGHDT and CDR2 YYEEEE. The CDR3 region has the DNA TGTGCCAGCAGCTTACTCCCGGGACTAGCGGGACACTCCTACAATGAGCAGTTCTTC. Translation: CASSLLPGLAGHSYNEQFF.

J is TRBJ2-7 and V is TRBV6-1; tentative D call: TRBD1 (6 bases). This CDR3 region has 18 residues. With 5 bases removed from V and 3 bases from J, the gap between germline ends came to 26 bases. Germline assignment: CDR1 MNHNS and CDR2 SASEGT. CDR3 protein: CASSRKGTGPPPLYEQYF. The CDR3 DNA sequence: TGTGCCAGCAGTCGGAAAGGAACAGGGCCACCCCCTCTCTACGAGCAGTACTTC.

CDR3 in amino acids: CASSYSGTPDHNEQFF. CDR3 DNA sequence: TGTGCCAGCAGTTACTCCGGGACCCCGGACCACAATGAGCAGTTCTTC. The chain has TRBV6-2 or TRBV6-3 and TRBJ2-1, with D perhaps assigned TRBD1 or TRBD2 (5 bases each). The germline CDR1 and CDR2 sequences are MNHEY and SVGEGT. CDR3 size: 16 residues. V was shortened by 0 bases and J by 5 bases, with 14 bases between the two germline ends.

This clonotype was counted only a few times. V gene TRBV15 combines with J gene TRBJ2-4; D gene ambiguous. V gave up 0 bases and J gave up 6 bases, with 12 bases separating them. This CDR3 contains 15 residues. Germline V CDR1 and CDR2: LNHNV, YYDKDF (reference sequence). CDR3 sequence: CATSRDNSLGNIQYF. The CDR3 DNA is TGTGCCACCAGCAGAGATAACTCCTTAGGAAACATTCAGTACTTC.

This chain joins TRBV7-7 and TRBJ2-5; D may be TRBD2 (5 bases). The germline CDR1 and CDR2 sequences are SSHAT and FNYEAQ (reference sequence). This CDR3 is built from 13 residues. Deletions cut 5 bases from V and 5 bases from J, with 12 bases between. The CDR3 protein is CASSAVEVETQYF. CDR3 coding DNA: TGTGCCAGCAGCGCCGTGGAGGTGGAGACCCAGTACTTC.

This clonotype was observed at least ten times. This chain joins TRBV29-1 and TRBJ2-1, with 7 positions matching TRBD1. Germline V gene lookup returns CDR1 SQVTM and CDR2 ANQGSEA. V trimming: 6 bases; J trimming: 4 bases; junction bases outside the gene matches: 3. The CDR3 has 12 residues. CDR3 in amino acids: CSVTTGYNEQFF. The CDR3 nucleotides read TGCAGCGTGACGACAGGGTACAATGAGCAGTTCTTC.

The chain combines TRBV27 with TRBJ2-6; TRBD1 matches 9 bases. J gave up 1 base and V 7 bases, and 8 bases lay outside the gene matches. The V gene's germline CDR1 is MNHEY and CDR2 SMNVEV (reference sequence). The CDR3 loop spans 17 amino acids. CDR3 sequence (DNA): TGTGCCAGCACCGACCGGGACAGGGCATCTGGGGCCAACGTCCTGACTTTC. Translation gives CASTDRDRASGANVLTF.

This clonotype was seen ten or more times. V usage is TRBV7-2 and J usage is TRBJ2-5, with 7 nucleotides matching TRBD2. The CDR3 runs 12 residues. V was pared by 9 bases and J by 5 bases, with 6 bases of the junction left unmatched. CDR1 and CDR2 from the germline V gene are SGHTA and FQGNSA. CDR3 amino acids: CASTAGHETQYF. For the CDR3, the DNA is TGTGCCAGTACAGCGGGGCACGAGACCCAGTACTTC.

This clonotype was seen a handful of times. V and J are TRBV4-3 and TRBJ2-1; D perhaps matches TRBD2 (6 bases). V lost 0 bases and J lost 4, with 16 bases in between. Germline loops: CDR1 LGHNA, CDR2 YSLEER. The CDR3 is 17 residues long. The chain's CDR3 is CASSQDPTGGEYNEQFF. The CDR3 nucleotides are TGCGCCAGCAGCCAAGACCCAACGGGCGGGGAGTACAATGAGCAGTTCTTC.

The CDR3 loop reads CASTPGQGVENEQFF. CDR3 sequence (DNA): TGCGCCAGCACTCCGGGACAGGGGGTTGAAAATGAGCAGTTCTTC. This chain links TRBV10-1 with TRBJ2-1, with TRBD1 identical over 11 bases. The ends lost 7 bases at V and 7 bases at J; junction bases unmatched: 9. The CDR3 consists of 15 residues. Germline CDR1 reads WNHNN; CDR2 reads SYGVQD (reference sequence).

The CDR3 coding sequence is TGTGCCAGCAGTCTACCGACAGGGGGGAACACTGAAGCTTTCTTT. This encodes CASSLPTGGNTEAFF. This rearrangement joins TRBV28 to TRBJ1-1; 9 positions match TRBD1. Germline assignment: CDR1 MDHEN and CDR2 SYDVKM. The CDR3 runs to 15 residues. Trimming at V came to 5 bases and at J to 1 base, leaving 5 bases not matched to a gene.

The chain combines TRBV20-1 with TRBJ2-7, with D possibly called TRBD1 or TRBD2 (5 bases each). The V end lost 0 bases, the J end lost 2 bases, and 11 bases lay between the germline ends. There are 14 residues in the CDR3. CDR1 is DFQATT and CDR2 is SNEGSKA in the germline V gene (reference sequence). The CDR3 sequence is CSARDSTGPYEQYF. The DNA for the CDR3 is TGCAGTGCTAGAGATAGCACGGGACCCTACGAGCAGTACTTC.

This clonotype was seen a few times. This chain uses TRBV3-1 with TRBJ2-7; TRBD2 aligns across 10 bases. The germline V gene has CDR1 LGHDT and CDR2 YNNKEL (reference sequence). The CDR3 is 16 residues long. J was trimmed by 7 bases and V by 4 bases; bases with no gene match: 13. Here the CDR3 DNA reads TGTGCCAGCAGCCGAGCGGGTATCCGGACTAGCGGAGAGCAGTACTTC. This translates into CASSRAGIRTSGEQYF.

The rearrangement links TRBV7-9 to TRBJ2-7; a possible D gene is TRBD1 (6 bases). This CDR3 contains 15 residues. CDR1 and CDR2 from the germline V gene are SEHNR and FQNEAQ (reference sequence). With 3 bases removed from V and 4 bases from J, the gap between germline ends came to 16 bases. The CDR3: CASSLPSTGQYEQYF. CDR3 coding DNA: TGTGCCAGCAGCTTGCCATCCACAGGGCAGTACGAGCAGTACTTC.

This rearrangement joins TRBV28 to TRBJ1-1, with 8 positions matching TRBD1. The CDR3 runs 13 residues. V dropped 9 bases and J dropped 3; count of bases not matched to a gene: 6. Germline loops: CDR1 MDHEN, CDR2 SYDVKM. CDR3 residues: CASGQGGHTEAFF. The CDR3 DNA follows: TGTGCCAGTGGACAGGGAGGGCACACTGAAGCTTTCTTT.